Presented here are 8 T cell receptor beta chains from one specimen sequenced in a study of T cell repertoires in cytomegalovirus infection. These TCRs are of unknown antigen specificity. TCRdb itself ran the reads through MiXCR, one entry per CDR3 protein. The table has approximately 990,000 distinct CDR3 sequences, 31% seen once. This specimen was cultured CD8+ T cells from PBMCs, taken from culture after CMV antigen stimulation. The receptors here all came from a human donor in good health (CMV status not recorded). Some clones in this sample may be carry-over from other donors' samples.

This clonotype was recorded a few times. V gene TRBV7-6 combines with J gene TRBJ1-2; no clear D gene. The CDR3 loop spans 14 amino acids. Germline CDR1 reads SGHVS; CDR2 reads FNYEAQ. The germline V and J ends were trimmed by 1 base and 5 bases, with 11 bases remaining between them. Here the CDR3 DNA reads TGTGCCAGCAGCTTAGGGACGGACTCTTATGGCTACACCTTC. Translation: CASSLGTDSYGYTF.

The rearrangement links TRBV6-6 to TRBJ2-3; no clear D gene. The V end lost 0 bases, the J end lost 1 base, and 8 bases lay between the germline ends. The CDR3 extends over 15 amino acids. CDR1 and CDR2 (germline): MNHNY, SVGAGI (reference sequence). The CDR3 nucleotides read TGTGCCAGCAGTTACTCGGAAAGGGGCACAGATACGCAGTATTTT. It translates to CASSYSERGTDTQYF.

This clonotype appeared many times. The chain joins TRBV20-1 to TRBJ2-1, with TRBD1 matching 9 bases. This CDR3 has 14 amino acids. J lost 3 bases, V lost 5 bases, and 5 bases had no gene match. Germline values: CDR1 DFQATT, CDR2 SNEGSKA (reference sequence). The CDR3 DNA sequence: TGCAGTGCTTCGCGGACAGGGGTCTACAATGAGCAGTTCTTC. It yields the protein CSASRTGVYNEQFF.

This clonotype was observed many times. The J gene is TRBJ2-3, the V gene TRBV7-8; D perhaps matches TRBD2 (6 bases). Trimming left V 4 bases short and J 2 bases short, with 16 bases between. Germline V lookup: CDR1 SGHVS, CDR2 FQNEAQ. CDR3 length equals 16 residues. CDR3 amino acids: CASSSEGSRITDTQYF. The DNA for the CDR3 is TGTGCCAGCAGCTCGGAGGGATCTCGGATCACAGATACGCAGTATTTT.

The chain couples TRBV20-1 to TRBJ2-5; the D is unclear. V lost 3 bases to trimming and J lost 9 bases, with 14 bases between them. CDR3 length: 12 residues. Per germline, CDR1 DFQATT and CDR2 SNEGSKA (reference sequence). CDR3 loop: CSASEDPKAQYF. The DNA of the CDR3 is TGCAGTGCTAGCGAGGACCCAAAGGCCCAGTACTTC.

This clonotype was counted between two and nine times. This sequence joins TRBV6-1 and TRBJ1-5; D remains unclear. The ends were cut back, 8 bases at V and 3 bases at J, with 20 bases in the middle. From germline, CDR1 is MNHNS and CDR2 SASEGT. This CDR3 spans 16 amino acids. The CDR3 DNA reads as TGTGCCAGCCAGAATTTCCAGGTCGAAAACAATCAGCCCCAGCATTTT. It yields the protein CASQNFQVENNQPQHF.

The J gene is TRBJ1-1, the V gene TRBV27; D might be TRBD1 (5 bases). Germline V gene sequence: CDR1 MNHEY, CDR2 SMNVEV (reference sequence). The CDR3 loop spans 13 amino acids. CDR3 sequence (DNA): TGTGTCAGTCGGGGCGGAGGGCACACTGAAGCTTTCTTT. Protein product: CVSRGGGHTEAFF.

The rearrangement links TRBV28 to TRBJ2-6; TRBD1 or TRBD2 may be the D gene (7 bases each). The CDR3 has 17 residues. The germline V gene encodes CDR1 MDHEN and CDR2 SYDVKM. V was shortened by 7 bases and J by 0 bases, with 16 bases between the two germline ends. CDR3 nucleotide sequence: TGTGCCAGCACCCAGGGGGAGGGACCCTCTGGGGCCAACGTCCTGACTTTC. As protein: CASTQGEGPSGANVLTF.